This T cell receptor beta chain was identified during a study of cytomegalovirus exposure and HLA in healthy donors. Study findings and constraints: In vitro work confirmed that three CMV-associated chains recognize CMV antigens. Roughly 170 TCR beta chains were listed as cytomegalovirus-associated.

Comment on this clone: The antigen is unknown.

Germline V gene sequence: CDR1 MNHNY, CDR2 SVGAGI (reference sequence). There are 14 residues in the CDR3. V trimming: 6 bases; J trimming: 1 base; junction bases outside the gene matches: 6. TCRdb's table, derived via immunoSEQ multiplex PCR, lists solely in-frame clones and lacks some. The table lists 250,000 to 400,000 clones, 88% of them singletons, with about 0.96% in the top ten. The chain joins TRBV6-6 to TRBJ2-7, with 7 bases identical to TRBD1. The receptor comes from a man aged 25 to 45 in good health and CMV-seronegative. Sequences were obtained from PBMCs. Here the CDR3 reads CASSHRDSSYEQYF. The CDR3, as DNA: TGTGCCAGCAGCCATCGGGACAGTTCCTACGAGCAGTACTTC.